The 14 T cell receptor beta chains below come from one sample, sequenced in a study of T cell responses to AZD1222 COVID-19 vaccine. The method was immunoSEQ multiplex PCR; TCRdb's version includes in-frame clones alone and lacks a portion of them. The sample yields about 100,000 clones, more than 70% seen once. The sample in question was peripheral blood, obtained on day 0 of AZD1222 vaccination. The receptors stem from an adult in good health.

The chain links TRBV18 to TRBJ1-2; 12 nucleotides line up with TRBD1. The germline CDR1 and CDR2 sequences are KGHSH and LQKENI. V lost 2 bases, J lost 7 bases, and 5 bases stayed unmatched. The CDR3 totals 15 residues. CDR3 in DNA: TGTGCCAGCTCACCAAGGGACAGGGGGCAGTCTGGCTACACCTTC. Amino acid sequence: CASSPRDRGQSGYTF.

The CDR3 reads CATKRGPGETQYF. The CDR3 region has the DNA TGTGCCACCAAGCGGGGACCCGGGGAGACCCAGTACTTC. The genes are TRBV24-1 and TRBJ2-5, with 7 bases fitting TRBD2. This CDR3 comprises 13 residues. V trimming: 8 bases; J trimming: 5 bases; junction bases outside the gene matches: 7. Germline-derived CDR1 and CDR2 are KGHDR and SFDVKD.

This clone was detected a few times. V gene TRBV13 combines with J gene TRBJ2-7; 12 bases align to TRBD2. The CDR3 has 15 residues. After removal of 4 bases from V and 2 bases from J, the junction contained 3 bases not matched to a gene. Germline CDR1 PRHDT, CDR2 FYEKMQ (reference sequence). CDR3: CASSSRLAGAYEQYF. The DNA of the CDR3 is TGTGCCAGCAGCTCGCGACTAGCGGGGGCCTACGAGCAGTACTTC.

The chain has TRBV28 and TRBJ1-2; TRBD1 might be the D (6 bases). V was pared by 3 bases and J by 4 bases, with 15 bases between. CDR3 length: 15 residues. The germline CDR1 and CDR2 sequences are MDHEN and SYDVKM. The CDR3 spells CASSFHRTESYGYTF. DNA of the CDR3: TGTGCCAGCAGTTTTCACCGGACAGAATCCTATGGCTACACCTTC.

The chain joins TRBV15 to TRBJ2-7, with 14 positions matching TRBD2. V lost 2 bases to trimming and J lost 0 bases; unmatched junction nucleotides: 12. The germline V gene has CDR1 LNHNV and CDR2 YYDKDF (reference sequence). CDR3 length: 20 amino acids. The CDR3: CATSRHLGTSGGGNSYEQYF. The DNA of the CDR3 is TGTGCCACCAGCAGACACCTTGGGACTAGCGGGGGCGGTAACTCCTACGAGCAGTACTTC.

CDR3 residues: CASSSRRLAGDSGELFF. The CDR3 bases are TGTGCCAGCAGCTCCCGACGACTAGCGGGGGATTCCGGGGAGCTGTTTTTT. V and J are TRBV5-6 and TRBJ2-2, with 12 bases aligning to TRBD2. Per germline, CDR1 SGHDT and CDR2 YYEEEE. Losses at the gene ends were 3 bases for V and 6 bases for J; bases not matched to a gene: 9. This CDR3 has 17 amino acids.

The V gene is TRBV7-8, the J gene TRBJ1-4; TRBD1 matches at 7 bases. The germline V gene has CDR1 SGHVS and CDR2 FQNEAQ. This CDR3 spans 13 amino acids. Germline trimming cut 7 bases from V and 8 bases from J; bases unmatched to any gene: 7. The CDR3 DNA reads as TGTGCCAGCAACCCAGGGGGTGACGAAAAACTGTTTTTT. Protein: CASNPGGDEKLFF.

The chain carries TRBV7-9 and TRBJ2-6, with D tentatively TRBD1 or TRBD2 (5 bases each). Germline V lookup: CDR1 SEHNR, CDR2 FQNEAQ (reference sequence). The CDR3 runs to 17 residues. Trimming removed 3 bases at V and 0 bases at J, with 12 bases between. DNA for the CDR3: TGTGCCAGCAGCTTCTCCGGGGCTCTCTCTGGGGCCAACGTCCTGACTTTC. Its translation: CASSFSGALSGANVLTF. The complete variable domain, with remaining parts taken from reference TRBV7-9 and TRBJ2-6, reads DTGVSQNPRHKITKRGQNVTFRCDPISEHNRLYWYRQTLGQGPEFLTYFQNEAQLEKSRLLSDRFSAERPKGSFSTLEIQRTEQGDSAMYLCASSFSGALSGANVLTFGAGSRLTVL.

The rearrangement links TRBV7-8 to TRBJ1-1; D may be TRBD1 (5 bases). With 2 bases removed from V and 8 bases from J, the gap between germline ends came to 12 bases. This CDR3 has 13 amino acids. Germline values: CDR1 SGHVS, CDR2 FQNEAQ. The CDR3 DNA sequence: TGTGCCAGCAGCTTATGGACCAGGGACGAAGCTTTCTTT. Translation: CASSLWTRDEAFF.

The chain joins TRBV10-1 to TRBJ1-1; D remains ambiguous. The CDR3 covers 14 residues. Germline loops: CDR1 WNHNN, CDR2 SYGVQD (reference sequence). Trimming removed 0 bases at V and 4 bases at J, with 9 bases between. CDR3 DNA: TGCGCCAGCAGTGAGTCGACGGTACCCACTGAAGCTTTCTTT. Translated, it gives CASSESTVPTEAFF.

The chain combines TRBV6-5 with TRBJ1-1; 9 bases match TRBD1. J lost 4 bases, V lost 2 bases, and 5 bases had no gene match. Germline V gene sequence: CDR1 MNHEY, CDR2 SVGAGI. The CDR3 is 15 residues long. The CDR3 nucleotides are TGTGCCAGCAGTTACACGGACAGGGGAAGCACTGAAGCTTTCTTT. It is translated as CASSYTDRGSTEAFF.

The V call is TRBV27, the J call TRBJ1-1; possible D gene TRBD1, 5 bases. The CDR3 has 15 residues. Per germline, CDR1 MNHEY and CDR2 SMNVEV (reference sequence). V was clipped by 7 bases and J by 5 bases, with 20 bases between them. CDR3 DNA: TGTGCCAGCACCCTGAAGGGGTTAAGGGGAACTGAAGCTTTCTTT. Translated: CASTLKGLRGTEAFF.

The gene calls are TRBV19 and TRBJ2-3, with a possible D match to TRBD1 (7 bases). Germline V CDR1 and CDR2: LNHDA, SQIVND (reference sequence). The CDR3 covers 15 residues. Trimming removed 5 bases at V and 1 base at J, with 13 bases between. CDR3 protein: CASSGGTAGTDTQYF. CDR3 bases: TGTGCCAGTAGTGGCGGGACAGCTGGCACAGATACGCAGTATTTT.

V and J are TRBV6-1 and TRBJ1-3; maybe TRBD1 (6 bases). The CDR3 runs to 17 residues. Germline loops: CDR1 MNHNS, CDR2 SASEGT. Trimming stripped 4 bases from V and 3 bases from J, with 19 bases between. The CDR3 is CASSVPSPGTSGNTIYF. The CDR3 DNA is TGTGCCAGCAGTGTCCCCTCGCCAGGGACAAGTGGAAACACCATATATTTT.